This passage covers 23 T cell receptor beta chains from one sample sequenced in a study of identical twins. TCRdb re-analysed the 5' RACE reads in MiXCR, keeping a single row per CDR3 protein. The sample lists 420,000 or so distinct CDR3 sequences, around a sixth occurring once. Sequences were obtained from naive T cells sorted from blood. The receptor set was obtained from a man aged 50 to 59 in good health.

This clonotype was detected ten times or more. J is TRBJ1-5 and V is TRBV25-1, with D possibly TRBD1 on 6 matching bases. This CDR3 spans 18 amino acids. The V end was cut by 8 bases, the J end by 3 bases, with 26 bases between. Germline V gives CDR1 MGHDK, CDR2 SYGVNS. CDR3 DNA sequence: TGTGCCAGCGACAAATGGGGTGGGGGACAAGGTCTCAATCAGCCCCAGCATTTT. This encodes CASDKWGGGQGLNQPQHF.

This clonotype has a count of ten or more. This chain links TRBV4-1 with TRBJ2-4; D uncertain. V shed 1 base and J shed 0 bases, with 10 bases lying between them. Germline values: CDR1 MGHRA, CDR2 YSYEKL. The CDR3 sequence is 16 residues long. CDR3 nucleotide sequence: TGCGCCAGCAGCCAAGTTAGCAGCTTAGCCAAAAACATTCAGTACTTC. This translates into CASSQVSSLAKNIQYF.

This clonotype was detected a few times. CDR3 coding DNA: TGCAGTGCTAGTCCCCTCACCTATCAGCCCCAGCATTTT. The encoded protein is CSASPLTYQPQHF. The chain employs TRBV20-1 and TRBJ1-5; D unclear. Trimming cost V 3 bases and J 5 bases, with 11 bases left between them. Germline values: CDR1 DFQATT, CDR2 SNEGSKA (reference sequence). The CDR3 covers 13 residues.

Points on this clonotype: This could be a read error, since a much larger clone is one nucleotide away. The chain is built from TRBV20-1 and TRBJ1-2, with 8 bases that match TRBD1. CDR1 is DFQATT, CDR2 SNEGSKA, per germline (reference sequence). The CDR3 length is 14 residues. CDR3 nucleotides: TGCAGTGCTACTCGACAGGGGATCGACTATGGCTACCCCTTC. It translates to CSATRQGIDYGYPF.

J is TRBJ2-5 and V is TRBV20-1; TRBD2 aligns across 9 bases. Germline lookup yields CDR1 DFQATT and CDR2 SNEGSKA (reference sequence). The CDR3 loop spans 15 amino acids. V gave up 0 bases and J gave up 5 bases; unmatched junction bases: 7. CDR3 amino acids: CSARDLAGGVETQYF. CDR3 DNA: TGCAGTGCTAGAGATCTCGCGGGAGGGGTCGAGACCCAGTACTTC.

This clonotype has at least ten counts. V gene TRBV12-3 or TRBV12-4 combines with J gene TRBJ1-5, with D possibly matching TRBD1 (5 bases). Trimming shortened V by 5 bases and J by 1 base, and 9 bases separated the two germline ends. This CDR3 has 14 residues. CDR3 DNA: TGTGCCAGCAGTGGGACCGCAAGCAATCAGCCCCAGCATTTT. Translation gives CASSGTASNQPQHF.

By sample share, this clonotype is large. This chain connects TRBV11-3 to TRBJ2-1; D remains unclear. Germline loops: CDR1 SGHNT, CDR2 YENEEA. The CDR3 has 13 amino acids. V was pared by 6 bases and J by 5 bases, with 11 bases between. The CDR3 sequence: CASSKPPDNEQFF. The CDR3 bases are TGTGCCAGCAGTAAGCCCCCGGACAATGAGCAGTTCTTC. The full variable domain, in which reference TRBV11-3 and TRBJ2-1 provide the parts outside the CDR3, is EAGVVQSPRYKIIEKKQPVAFWCNPISGHNTLYWYLQNLGQGPELLIRYENEEAVDDSQLPKDRFSAERLKGVDSTLKIQPAELGDSAVYLCASSKPPDNEQFFGPGTRLTVL.

This clonotype has more than one count but fewer than ten. The J gene is TRBJ2-1, the V gene TRBV4-3, with 7 positions matching TRBD1. Germline-derived CDR1 and CDR2 are LGHNA and YSLEER. CDR3 length equals 17 residues. Trimming removed 2 bases from V and 1 base from J; junction bases left unmatched: 8. CDR3 bases: TGCGCCAGCAGCCAATTATCGACAGGGTGGTCCTACAATGAGCAGTTCTTC. This codes for CASSQLSTGWSYNEQFF.

The V gene is TRBV5-1, the J gene TRBJ2-5; D assignment may be TRBD1 or TRBD2 (6 bases each). V was pared by 5 bases and J by 5 bases, with 16 bases between. The CDR3 length is 14 residues. From germline, CDR1 is SGHRS and CDR2 YFSETQ. The CDR3 bases are TGCGCCAGCAGACTTAATCTAGGGGGGGAGACCCAGTACTTC. It specifies CASRLNLGGETQYF.

This clonotype came up a few times. This chain connects TRBV6-6 to TRBJ2-1; 7 nucleotides line up with TRBD1. From germline, CDR1 is MNHNY and CDR2 SVGAGI (reference sequence). J gave up 11 bases and V 4 bases, and 8 bases lay outside the gene matches. The CDR3 consists of 13 residues. As DNA, the CDR3 is TGTGCCAGCAGTTCAGGACAGGATGGAAAGCAGTTCTTC. Translated, it gives CASSSGQDGKQFF.

The chain links TRBV11-1 to TRBJ2-3; D perhaps matches TRBD1 (6 bases). From germline, CDR1 is SGHAT and CDR2 FQDESV (reference sequence). V lost 5 bases to trimming and J lost 0 bases, with 18 bases between them. The length of the CDR3 is 17 residues. The CDR3 loop is CASSPGTSTSSTDTQYF. CDR3 nucleotide sequence: TGTGCCAGCAGCCCCGGGACAAGCACTTCTAGCACAGATACGCAGTATTTT. Full variable domain (rest looked up from reference TRBV11-1 and TRBJ2-3): EAEVAQSPRYKITEKSQAVAFWCDPISGHATLYWYRQILGQGPELLVQFQDESVVDDSQLPKDRFSAERLKGVDSTLKIQPAELGDSAMYLCASSPGTSTSSTDTQYFGPGTRLTVL.

V usage is TRBV6-5 and J usage is TRBJ2-2; the match to TRBD2 covers 7 bases. Germline CDR1 reads MNHEY; CDR2 reads SVGAGI. The V segment lost 2 bases and the J segment 4 bases; nucleotides outside the gene matches: 13. The CDR3 consists of 18 residues. CDR3 protein: CASSYGASGWTVTGELFF. CDR3 nucleotide sequence: TGTGCCAGCAGTTACGGGGCTAGCGGTTGGACGGTCACCGGGGAGCTGTTTTTT.

This clonotype was recorded many times. The chain uses TRBV29-1 and TRBJ2-1; 11 nucleotides match TRBD1. Per the germline V gene, CDR1 is SQVTM and CDR2 is ANQGSEA. The CDR3 is made up of 12 amino acids. V was pared by 6 bases and J by 8 bases, with 3 bases of the junction left unmatched. This CDR3 reads CSVGQGGHEQFF. The CDR3, as DNA: TGCAGCGTGGGACAGGGGGGACATGAGCAGTTCTTC.

This clonotype was detected only a few times. The V call is TRBV20-1, the J call TRBJ2-7, with D perhaps TRBD1 (6 bases). CDR3 size: 14 residues. Germline V gene data show CDR1 as DFQATT and CDR2 as SNEGSKA (reference sequence). V was pared by 0 bases and J by 7 bases, with 16 bases between. The CDR3, as DNA: TGCAGTGCTAGAGATACCACAGGGTTTTGGGAGCAGTACTTC. This gives the protein CSARDTTGFWEQYF.

This clonotype has ten or more counts. The chain has TRBV20-1 and TRBJ1-5, with D possibly being TRBD1 (5 bases). Germline CDR1 and CDR2: DFQATT and SNEGSKA (reference sequence). The germline V and J ends were trimmed by 2 bases and 6 bases, with 14 bases remaining between them. The CDR3 contains 14 residues. The CDR3, as DNA: TGCAGTGCTAGATCAGGGAGGTTGGGTCAGCCCCAGCATTTT. It yields the protein CSARSGRLGQPQHF.

The chain combines TRBV7-8 with TRBJ2-3, with unresolved D. This CDR3 comprises 15 residues. V was cut by 3 bases and J by 0 bases, with 10 bases left in between. From germline, CDR1 is SGHVS and CDR2 FQNEAQ. The CDR3 DNA reads TGTGCCAGCAGCTTTGGTTTCACTAGCACAGATACGCAGTATTTT. Amino acids: CASSFGFTSTDTQYF. The full variable domain, its missing parts supplied by reference TRBV7-8 and TRBJ2-3, is GAGVSQSPRYKVAKRGQDVALRCDPISGHVSLFWYQQALGQGPEFLTYFQNEAQLDKSGLPSDRFFAERPEGSVSTLKIQRTQQEDSAVYLCASSFGFTSTDTQYFGPGTRLTVL.

In this sample, this clonotype turned up many times. CDR3 coding DNA: TGTGCCAGCAGCCCGGGCGGAGGCGCCTACGAGCAGTACTTC. This gives the protein CASSPGGGAYEQYF. The V and J genes are TRBV3-1 and TRBJ2-7; maybe TRBD2 (5 bases). The CDR3 has 14 residues. In germline, CDR1 is LGHDT, CDR2 YNNKEL (reference sequence). V lost 4 bases, J lost 2 bases, and 12 bases lay in between.

The gene calls are TRBV12-3 or TRBV12-4 and TRBJ2-1; D unresolved. With 3 bases removed from V and 4 bases from J, the gap between germline ends came to 13 bases. The CDR3 contains 15 residues. The CDR3 is CASSFVPGPYNEQFF. The CDR3, as DNA: TGTGCCAGCAGTTTCGTCCCCGGGCCTTACAATGAGCAGTTCTTC.

The chain joins TRBV4-2 to TRBJ2-7; D is undetermined. The germline gives CDR1 LGHNA, CDR2 YNFKEQ. This CDR3 spans 13 amino acids. Trimming took 0 bases from V and 13 from J, leaving 16 bases between them. The CDR3 region has the DNA TGTGCCAGCAGCCAAGAGAGGCGGCTGGAACGATACTTC. Its translation: CASSQERRLERYF.

The CDR3 coding sequence is TGCGCCAGCAGCCAAGATAGGAACTCCCAAGAGACCCAGTACTTC. Protein: CASSQDRNSQETQYF. J is TRBJ2-5 and V is TRBV4-3, with D uncertain. Trimming shortened V by 0 bases and J by 1 base, and 9 bases separated the two germline ends. Germline loops: CDR1 LGHNA, CDR2 YSLEER. The CDR3 length is 15 residues.

In its sample, this clonotype was seen a few times. The V and J genes are TRBV12-3 or TRBV12-4 and TRBJ2-3; unclear D gene. The CDR3 consists of 13 residues. V lost 6 bases, J lost 0 bases, and 7 bases lay in between. The CDR3 protein is CASRPTSTDTQYF. The CDR3 nucleotides read TGTGCCAGCAGGCCTACTAGCACAGATACGCAGTATTTT.

This rearrangement joins TRBV19 to TRBJ2-1; possibly TRBD1 for D (5 bases). CDR3 size: 11 residues. V was trimmed by 4 bases and J by 10 bases, leaving 8 bases between them. Germline lookup yields CDR1 LNHDA and CDR2 SQIVND (reference sequence). Here the CDR3 reads CASSTGMEQFF. The CDR3 region has the DNA TGTGCCAGTAGTACAGGGATGGAGCAGTTCTTC.

This clonotype was recorded a few times. This chain links TRBV24-1 with TRBJ2-3; D not certain. Trimming shortened V by 9 bases and J by 0 bases, and 9 bases separated the two germline ends. The CDR3 has 13 residues. CDR1 and CDR2 (germline): KGHDR, SFDVKD. CDR3 coding DNA: TGTGCCACCTCCCCCGCTAGCACAGATACGCAGTATTTT. It yields the protein CATSPASTDTQYF.